Following are 3 T cell receptor beta chains from one sample sequenced in a study of read filtering for tumor transcriptome and immune sequencing. The library was built from about 370 ng RNA with molecular barcoded adaptors for alpha/delta and beta/gamma chains. TCRdb used MiXCR to reprocess the reads, holding one entry per CDR3 protein. Of about 46,000 distinct CDR3 sequences in the sample, roughly a fifth were seen once. Sequencing input: a population of CD138-negative cells sorted from bone marrow. The origin of the receptors is a donor older than 35 with multiple myeloma.

The sample holds many counts of this clonotype. V and J are TRBV12-3 or TRBV12-4 and TRBJ1-1, with D possibly matching TRBD1 (5 bases). V was trimmed by 8 bases and J by 0 bases, leaving 10 bases between them. The CDR3 is 13 residues long. The CDR3 DNA reads TGTGCCAGCGGGACTCAGCTGAACACTGAAGCTTTCTTT. It yields the protein CASGTQLNTEAFF.

This clonotype turned up a few times. The conserved closing phenylalanine or tryptophan is absent in this CDR3, likely reflecting a read error. This chain connects TRBV7-2 to TRBJ1-6; D is unclear. The CDR3 is 18 amino acids. V was trimmed by 2 bases and J by 2 bases, leaving 16 bases between them. Per the germline V gene, CDR1 is SGHTA and CDR2 is FQGNSA. Written as DNA, the CDR3 is TGTGCCAGCAGCTTATATTCCAAACCCCTAACCTATAATTCACCCCTCCACCTT. It specifies CASSLYSKPLTYNSPLHL.

The rearrangement joins TRBV7-2 to TRBJ2-3, with D tentatively TRBD2 (7 bases). The ends were cut back, 4 bases at V and 0 bases at J, with 23 bases in the middle. Germline lookup yields CDR1 SGHTA and CDR2 FQGNSA. CDR3 size: 19 residues. CDR3 sequence (DNA): TGTGCCAGCAGCTCCGTAGGGGGGGTAGCGGGCACTAGCACAGATACGCAGTATTTT. It specifies CASSSVGGVAGTSTDTQYF.